This TCR beta chain was documented in a study of blood T cell repertoires in COVID-19. This clone was recorded a few times. Generated by immunoSEQ multiplex PCR, the TCRdb table keeps only in-frame clones and is missing some. The sample holds over 200,000 clones, approximately 84% seen once. J was trimmed by 4 bases and V by 6 bases; bases with no gene match: 4. This CDR3 has 14 residues. Germline V lookup: CDR1 KGHSH, CDR2 LQKENI. The sequencing input was peripheral blood. The chain combines TRBV18 with TRBJ1-5; 9 nucleotides line up with TRBD1. This sequence was found in a woman between 50 and 59 years old with active or convalescent COVID-19. The CDR3 DNA reads TGTGCCAGCTCCTCCGGGACAGGGAATCAGCCCCAGCATTTT. Translation gives CASSSGTGNQPQHF. Full variable domain (outside the CDR3, taken from reference TRBV18 and TRBJ1-5): NAGVMQNPRHLVRRRGQEARLRCSPMKGHSHVYWYRQLPEEGLKFMVYLQKENIIDESGMPKERFSAEFPKEGPSILRIQQVVRGDSAAYFCASSSGTGNQPQHFGDGTRLSIL.